These 5 T cell receptor beta chains came from one sample sequenced in a study of T-cell memory formation after mild COVID-19 (dated by TCRdb to 2020 to 2023). The library relied on 5' RACE. Sequencing used an Illumina NovaSeq 6000. TCRdb's own reprocessing of the public reads used fastp at Q25 and MiXCR and kept productive beta chains. Rows with a matching CDR3 protein are joined into one entry that keeps the most common DNA and genes. This sample is represented by 250,000 to 350,000 distinct CDR3 sequences; 14% of them were singletons. Jointly, the top ten make up over 20% of the sample. Source material: PBMCs or a T cell subset sorted from them (not recorded which). Every receptor here comes from a man aged 18 to 30 who had mild COVID-19 (a few samples of this study predate the infection). The sample titles of this study are shuffled in the database, so cell type and time point are left out; the donor was told from shared clones.

The chain carries TRBV10-3 and TRBJ2-5, with 11 bases matching TRBD1. V shed 10 bases, J shed 4 bases, and the junction held 5 bases outside the gene matches. Germline CDR1 ENHRY, CDR2 SYGVKD. This CDR3 has 13 residues. CDR3 in DNA: TGTGCCAGCGCCGGGACAGGGGGAGAGACCCAGTACTTC. Translating gives CASAGTGGETQYF.

This chain connects TRBV6-2 or TRBV6-3 to TRBJ2-7; D gene uncertain. Germline CDR1 and CDR2: MNHEY and SVGEGT. Trimming stripped 6 bases from V and 4 bases from J, with 7 bases between. The CDR3 is 11 amino acids. CDR3 coding DNA: TGTGCCAGCAGAACCAGTTACGAGCAGTACTTC. Amino acid sequence: CASRTSYEQYF.

This clonotype appeared a few times. The chain recombines TRBV13 with TRBJ1-2; possibly TRBD1 for D (5 bases). Germline CDR1 PRHDT, CDR2 FYEKMQ (reference sequence). V was pared by 1 base and J by 1 base, with 10 bases between. This CDR3 is 15 amino acids long. The CDR3 spells CASSLAGGINYGYTF. The DNA for the CDR3 is TGTGCCAGCAGCTTAGCGGGGGGAATTAACTATGGCTACACCTTC.

The V call is TRBV2, the J call TRBJ2-7; D call uncertain. Germline V gene lookup returns CDR1 SNHLY and CDR2 FYNNEI. The CDR3 contains 15 residues. With 0 bases removed from V and 2 bases from J, the gap between germline ends came to 11 bases. The CDR3 here is CASSEALTVTYEQYF. The CDR3 DNA reads as TGTGCCAGCAGTGAAGCGCTCACAGTTACCTACGAGCAGTACTTC.

This clonotype was observed a few times. The chain is built from TRBV5-6 and TRBJ2-7; 8 bases map to TRBD2. Germline V gene lookup returns CDR1 SGHDT and CDR2 YYEEEE. This CDR3 is 14 amino acids long. J was trimmed by 4 bases and V by 5 bases; bases with no gene match: 8. CDR3 DNA sequence: TGTGCCAGCAGAAAACGGGGGGGCCCTTACGAGCAGTACTTC. Its translation: CASRKRGGPYEQYF.